This entry lists 22 T cell receptor beta chains sequenced from one sample in a study of cytomegalovirus exposure and HLA in healthy donors. The PCR contained 60 Vbeta and 13 Jbeta primers. Clones were read by immunoSEQ multiplex PCR, and TCRdb kept only the in-frame ones, dropping some. The profile shows about 130,000 clones, 75% to 80% of them singletons. The sample comprised PBMCs. The receptors were sampled from a man younger than 45 in good health and CMV-seronegative.

The chain has TRBV11-1 and TRBJ2-7; 11 nucleotides line up with TRBD1. The trim removed 4 bases at V and 2 bases at J, leaving 1 base unmatched. The CDR3 covers 14 residues. Germline assignment: CDR1 SGHAT and CDR2 FQDESV (reference sequence). CDR3 region: CASSWDRGAYEQYF. The CDR3 DNA reads as TGTGCCAGCAGCTGGGACAGGGGGGCCTACGAGCAGTACTTC.

The chain employs TRBV2 and TRBJ2-7; 9 bases map to TRBD1. Germline V gene data show CDR1 as SNHLY and CDR2 as FYNNEI. V dropped 10 bases and J dropped 6; count of bases not matched to a gene: 10. The CDR3 runs 13 residues. CDR3 bases: TGTGCCACCGAGGGACAGGGAGGCGGCGAGCAGTACTTC. Protein sequence: CATEGQGGGEQYF.

The chain couples TRBV9 to TRBJ2-3; the match to TRBD2 covers 7 bases. V lost 6 bases and J lost 0; bases outside the gene matches: 7. CDR1 is SGDLS, CDR2 YYNGEE, per germline. This CDR3 region has 15 residues. The CDR3 here is CASTPTGGSTDTQYF. For the CDR3, the DNA is TGTGCCAGCACTCCGACCGGGGGGAGCACAGATACGCAGTATTTT.

The rearrangement links TRBV9 to TRBJ2-7; D may be TRBD1 (6 bases). The germline V gene encodes CDR1 SGDLS and CDR2 YYNGEE. The CDR3 is made up of 14 amino acids. V lost 3 bases and J lost 5, with 15 bases in between. The CDR3 DNA reads as TGTGCCAGCAGCGCCGCAGGGGCCCTTAACGAGCAGTACTTC. As protein: CASSAAGALNEQYF.

The V and J genes are TRBV19 and TRBJ1-1; D gene uncertain. Per the germline V gene, CDR1 is LNHDA and CDR2 is SQIVND (reference sequence). The germline V and J ends were trimmed by 2 bases and 5 bases, with 15 bases remaining between them. The CDR3 has 15 amino acids. In nucleotides, the CDR3 is TGTGCCAGTAGTATATTATTCCCCAAGGAGACTGAAGCTTTCTTT. Residues: CASSILFPKETEAFF.

This chain connects TRBV5-1 to TRBJ2-7; no clear D. Between the trimmed V and J ends, which lost 4 bases and 1 base, there was a span of 12 bases. Germline CDR1 reads SGHRS; CDR2 reads YFSETQ. The CDR3 consists of 14 residues. The CDR3 loop reads CASSPEPGSYEQYF. The DNA for the CDR3 is TGCGCCAGCAGCCCAGAGCCGGGTTCCTACGAGCAGTACTTC.

The chain employs TRBV9 and TRBJ2-3; 10 positions match TRBD2. The CDR3 runs 17 residues. Germline-derived CDR1 and CDR2 are SGDLS and YYNGEE. V dropped 0 bases and J dropped 2; count of bases not matched to a gene: 6. CDR3 nucleotides: TGTGCCAGCAGCGTAGATGGACTAGCGGACTACACAGATACGCAGTATTTT. This encodes CASSVDGLADYTDTQYF.

The chain is built from TRBV2 and TRBJ1-3; D uncertain. Germline CDR1 and CDR2: SNHLY and FYNNEI. CDR3 length equals 14 residues. The V gene lost 8 bases and the J gene lost 4 bases, with 15 bases spanning the gap. The CDR3 is CASGSRGGGNTIYF. For the CDR3, the DNA is TGTGCCAGCGGATCCCGGGGAGGAGGAAACACCATATATTTT.

In its sample, this clone was seen a few times. The V gene is TRBV7-6, the J gene TRBJ2-7; D possibly corresponds to TRBD1 (7 bases). CDR1 SGHVS and CDR2 FNYEAQ come from the germline V gene. The germline V and J ends were trimmed by 0 bases and 2 bases, with 11 bases remaining between them. The CDR3 loop spans 15 amino acids. The CDR3 loop reads CASSLAAGQPYEQYF. DNA of the CDR3: TGTGCCAGCAGCTTAGCGGCGGGACAGCCCTACGAGCAGTACTTC. The full variable domain, completed using reference TRBV7-6 and TRBJ2-7, is GAGVSQSPRYKVTKRGQDVALRCDPISGHVSLYWYRQALGQGPEFLTYFNYEAQQDKSGLPNDRFSAERPEGSISTLTIQRTEQRDSAMYRCASSLAAGQPYEQYFGPGTRLTVT.

The table lists this clone with a few counts. The chain couples TRBV2 to TRBJ2-5; 10 bases match TRBD2. The V gene end was trimmed by 6 bases and the J gene end by 2 bases; junction bases not matched to a gene: 3. CDR1 is SNHLY and CDR2 is FYNNEI in the germline V gene. The CDR3 is 14 amino acids. DNA of the CDR3: TGTGCCAGCAGCGTAGCGGGGGGACAAGAGACCCAGTACTTC. Translating gives CASSVAGGQETQYF.

The chain recombines TRBV7-3 with TRBJ2-5, with 13 positions matching TRBD2. The germline V gene has CDR1 SGHTA and CDR2 FQGTGA. The CDR3 spans 18 residues. V dropped 5 bases and J dropped 5; count of bases not matched to a gene: 14. The CDR3 sequence: CASSPGLAGVKGGETQYF. In DNA form, the CDR3 reads TGTGCCAGCAGCCCCGGACTAGCGGGAGTTAAGGGGGGGGAGACCCAGTACTTC.

This chain links TRBV9 with TRBJ1-3; D not resolved. Germline V CDR1 and CDR2: SGDLS, YYNGEE. V shed 3 bases and J shed 3 bases, with 13 bases lying between them. This CDR3 has 15 residues. CDR3 bases: TGTGCCAGCAGCGGGGCCGCAGTAGGTGGAAACACCATATATTTT. This codes for CASSGAAVGGNTIYF.

The V and J genes are TRBV28 and TRBJ2-4; tentatively, D is TRBD2 (6 bases). Trimming removed 4 bases at V and 0 bases at J, with 10 bases between. The germline V gene encodes CDR1 MDHEN and CDR2 SYDVKM. This CDR3 spans 15 amino acids. The CDR3 spells CASSSAGLAKNIQYF. In DNA, the CDR3 is TGTGCCAGCAGTTCGGCGGGACTAGCCAAAAACATTCAGTACTTC.

V usage is TRBV2 and J usage is TRBJ1-2; TRBD1 agrees at 7 bases. The length of the CDR3 is 17 residues. Germline CDR1 is SNHLY and CDR2 is FYNNEI. V was pared by 0 bases and J by 3 bases, with 10 bases of the junction left unmatched. CDR3 sequence: CASSEALRGQRDYGYTF. The DNA for the CDR3 is TGTGCCAGCAGTGAAGCGCTTCGGGGACAGCGGGACTATGGCTACACCTTC.

The V gene is TRBV4-2, the J gene TRBJ2-5; maybe TRBD2 (6 bases). Trimming removed 1 base from V and 4 bases from J, with 22 bases in between. From germline, CDR1 is LGHNA and CDR2 YNFKEQ. The CDR3 is 18 amino acids. The CDR3 DNA sequence: TGTGCCAGCAGCCAAGGCCGGGGAGCGGGTTCGGGTCGAGAGACCCAGTACTTC. Residues: CASSQGRGAGSGRETQYF.

This clone was counted between two and nine times. V gene TRBV19 combines with J gene TRBJ2-6, with D possibly TRBD2 on 6 matching bases. This CDR3 has 16 amino acids. Looked up from germline, CDR1 is LNHDA and CDR2 is SQIVND (reference sequence). Trimming pared 5 bases from V and 1 base from J, leaving 12 bases between. The chain's CDR3 is CASSGGPFSGANVLTF. CDR3 coding DNA: TGTGCCAGTAGTGGAGGGCCTTTTTCTGGGGCCAACGTCCTGACTTTC.

This chain connects TRBV7-9 to TRBJ1-4, with 10 bases lining up with TRBD1. CDR1 and CDR2 (germline): SEHNR, FQNEAQ (reference sequence). V lost 5 bases, J lost 4 bases, and 4 bases stayed unmatched. CDR3 length: 15 amino acids. The CDR3 DNA reads TGTGCCAGCAGCCCATGGACAGGGGGTAATGAAAAACTGTTTTTT. Translation gives CASSPWTGGNEKLFF.

The chain carries TRBV2 and TRBJ1-5; 8 nucleotides agree with TRBD1. The CDR3 loop spans 15 amino acids. Per the germline V gene, CDR1 is SNHLY and CDR2 is FYNNEI. V shed 4 bases and J 5 bases; nucleotides not matched to a gene: 7. This CDR3 reads CASSGPGQGDQPQHF. The CDR3 nucleotides are TGTGCCAGCAGTGGCCCCGGACAGGGCGATCAGCCCCAGCATTTT.

The chain employs TRBV27 and TRBJ2-7; 10 positions agree with TRBD2. Germline assignment: CDR1 MNHEY and CDR2 SMNVEV (reference sequence). This CDR3 region has 14 residues. Germline trimming cut 5 bases from V and 4 bases from J; bases unmatched to any gene: 5. The CDR3 sequence: CASSRLAGIYEQYF. The DNA for the CDR3 is TGTGCCAGCAGTCGACTAGCGGGTATTTACGAGCAGTACTTC.

The chain carries TRBV28 and TRBJ1-5, with D perhaps matching TRBD1 (5 bases). This CDR3 comprises 14 residues. Trimming removed 4 bases at V and 0 bases at J, with 7 bases between. Germline V CDR1 and CDR2: MDHEN, SYDVKM. The CDR3 sequence is CASSSDISNQPQHF. DNA of the CDR3: TGTGCCAGCAGTTCGGACATTAGCAATCAGCCCCAGCATTTT.

This chain links TRBV7-6 with TRBJ2-1, with 7 bases matching TRBD1. Trimming cost V 4 bases and J 5 bases; bases outside gene matches: 8. Germline loops: CDR1 SGHVS, CDR2 FNYEAQ. This CDR3 is 15 amino acids long. CDR3 region: CASSSVKGADNEQFF. CDR3 sequence (DNA): TGTGCCAGCAGCTCTGTGAAGGGGGCGGACAATGAGCAGTTCTTC.

The V call is TRBV5-4, the J call TRBJ2-5; 7 bases line up with TRBD1. Trimming took 2 bases from V and 4 from J; bases not matched to a gene: 5. Germline CDR1 reads SGHNT; CDR2 reads YYREEE (reference sequence). The CDR3 runs to 14 residues. The CDR3 nucleotides are TGTGCCAGCAGCTTAGGGACAGCCGGAGAGACCCAGTACTTC. Amino acids: CASSLGTAGETQYF.